The rows below give T cell receptor beta chains drawn from one sample of a study of Ad26.COV2.S vaccination and SARS-CoV-2 variants. Only in-frame clones appear in the TCRdb table, and some are missing; sequencing was by immunoSEQ multiplex PCR. The sample records over 450,000 clones, around 89% being singletons. This material consisted of peripheral blood, taken in a trial of Ad26.COV2.S vaccine versus placebo. These receptors came from a person between 18 and 65 years old who received the Ad26.COV2.S COVID-19 vaccine or a placebo. Each CDR3 is given with its conserved first and last residue. D genes are given only for firm matches. Some rows mark clone size as missing; the rest say once, few, many or name a class of expanded clone.

clone size,J gene,D gene,V gene,CDR3 DNA,CDR3 protein
-,TRBJ2-3,TRBD2,TRBV7-8,TGTGCCAGCAGCCAACGGACTAGCGGATTGGGGGATACGCAGTATTTT,CASSQRTSGLGDTQYF
-,TRBJ2-3,-,TRBV18,TGTGCCAGCTCACCACTCGAACGTAGGCCCCCGGATACGCAGTATTTT,CASSPLERRPPDTQYF
-,TRBJ2-3,-,TRBV4-2,TGTGCCAGCAGCCAAGTAGGAGGGGTCCGCACAGATACGCAGTATTTT,CASSQVGGVRTDTQYF
-,TRBJ1-3,-,TRBV7-2,TGTGCCAGCAGCCCAAGGGGGTCTGGAAACACCATATATTTT,CASSPRGSGNTIYF
-,TRBJ1-5,TRBD1,TRBV6-5,TGTGCCAGCAGTTACTCGCGCGACAGGGGGGATCAGCCCCAGCATTTT,CASSYSRDRGDQPQHF
once,TRBJ1-1,-,TRBV13,TGTGCCAGCAGCTTAGGCCTATCGGGACCGATGGATGAAGCTTTCTTT,CASSLGLSGPMDEAFF
-,TRBJ2-7,-,TRBV7-9,TGTGCCAGCAGCTTGCCGCAACTTCCCCACGAGCAGTACTTC,CASSLPQLPHEQYF
-,TRBJ1-2,TRBD1,TRBV28,TGTGCCAGCAGCCCTTCGGGGACAGCGATCTATGGCTACACCTTC,CASSPSGTAIYGYTF
-,TRBJ2-2,TRBD2,TRBV28,TGTGCCAGCAGACTACTAGCGGGAGCCAACACCGGGGAGCTGTTTTTT,CASRLLAGANTGELFF
-,TRBJ2-7,-,TRBV7-9,TGTGCCAGCGAAGGGGGGTACCCCTACGAGCAGTACTTC,CASEGGYPYEQYF
-,TRBJ2-7,-,TRBV28,TGTGCCAGCAGTTACAGCTACGAGCAGTACTTC,CASSYSYEQYF
once,TRBJ2-5,-,TRBV19,TGTGCCAGGGGTGTTAAGGGTGGCCGGGCGGCCCAGTACTTC,CARGVKGGRAAQYF
once,TRBJ2-1,TRBD2,TRBV7-2,TGTGCCAGGCGGCTAGCGGGAGTGGATGAGCAGTTCTTC,CARRLAGVDEQFF
-,TRBJ2-2,TRBD2,TRBV5-4,TGTGCCAGCAGCTCAAACCGGGAGGGCGCCGGGGAGCTGTTTTTT,CASSSNREGAGELFF
once,TRBJ2-5,-,TRBV29-1,TGCAGCGTTGCGGAACGCCGTAGCGAGACCCAGTACTTC,CSVAERRSETQYF
few,TRBJ1-5,TRBD1,TRBV27,TGTGCCAGCAGAGAACAGGGGGCAGGTAAGCCCCAGCATTTT,CASREQGAGKPQHF
-,TRBJ2-5,-,TRBV25-1,TGTGCCAGCAGTGGGGATCGGGGTCTAGAGACCCAGTACTTC,CASSGDRGLETQYF
-,TRBJ2-3,TRBD1,TRBV11-1,TGTGCCAGCAGCCACAGGGGGGATACGCAGTATTTT,CASSHRGDTQYF
-,TRBJ2-2,-,TRBV5-1,TGCGCCAGCAGCTTGGCCGGCGGGACCGGGGAGCTGTTTTTT,CASSLAGGTGELFF
-,TRBJ2-3,TRBD1,TRBV7-3,TGTGCCAGCAGCTTAAACCCCGGACAGGGCACAGATACGCAGTATTTT,CASSLNPGQGTDTQYF
few,TRBJ2-7,TRBD1,TRBV28,TGTGCCAGCAGTTTATTCGGGACAGGGCAATACGAGCAGTACTTC,CASSLFGTGQYEQYF
-,TRBJ1-1,TRBD1,TRBV9,TGTGCCAGCAGCCCGACCACAGGGGTTGCTTTCTTT,CASSPTTGVAFF
-,TRBJ1-2,TRBD1,TRBV18,TGTGCCAGCTCATCACCAACAGGGGGCGGTTATGGCTACACCTTC,CASSSPTGGGYGYTF
-,TRBJ2-3,TRBD1,TRBV24-1,TGTGCCACCAGTCCCGGGACAGGGACGGGAGATACGCAGTATTTT,CATSPGTGTGDTQYF
-,TRBJ1-4,-,TRBV5-3,TGTGCCAGAAGCTTGACGGTACCGACTAATGAAAAACTGTTTTTT,CARSLTVPTNEKLFF
-,TRBJ2-1,TRBD2,TRBV2,TGTGCCAGCAGTGTGGTGGGAGGGCACAATGAGCAGTTCTTC,CASSVVGGHNEQFF
-,TRBJ2-1,TRBD2,TRBV28,TGTGCCAGCACCGTGAGCGGGACTTTGGGAGGGGAGCAGTTCTTC,CASTVSGTLGGEQFF
-,TRBJ1-2,TRBD1,TRBV6-5,TGTGCCAGCAGCAGACAGGGTACCTATGGCTACACCTTC,CASSRQGTYGYTF
-,TRBJ2-7,TRBD2,TRBV14,TGTGCCAGCAGCCAAGCCCCGGGACTAGCGTCCTACGAGCAGTACTTC,CASSQAPGLASYEQYF
-,TRBJ2-2,-,TRBV3-1/TRBV3-2,TGTGCCAGCAGCCAAGGAGGGGGAACAGGTGACACCGGGGAGCTGTTTTTT,CASSQGGGTGDTGELFF
few,TRBJ2-7,TRBD1,TRBV25-1,TGTGCCAGCAGTGAATTTTCACAGGGGCCTACCTACGAGCAGTACTTC,CASSEFSQGPTYEQYF
-,TRBJ2-1,TRBD1,TRBV7-9,TGTGCCAGCAGCCTCCCACAGGGGTCAAGCTCCTACAATGAGCAGTTCTTC,CASSLPQGSSSYNEQFF